This T cell receptor beta chain was identified in a study of cytomegalovirus exposure and HLA in healthy donors. Study-wide results and limits: Within the data, a cluster of highly shared sequence variants was likely a sequencing artifact. Later analysis identified several of the most significant clusters that appeared linked to common viral pathogens. When a later analysis was performed, an Asian-associated ancestry cluster reportedly had fewer N-insertions than the approximately 700-donor mean. In a later analysis, HLA-C alleles had the fewest associated TCRs, DRB1 alleles the most.

Both 60 Vbeta primers and 13 Jbeta primers went into the PCR. Assay used: immunoSEQ multiplex PCR; TCRdb lists only in-frame clones, some missing. The table lists more than 110,000 clones, less than 85% of them singletons. The CDR3 has 12 amino acids. Germline CDR1 is ENHRY and CDR2 is SYGVKD. V gave up 3 bases and J gave up 6 bases, with 9 bases separating them. This clone has just a few counts. The antigen is unknown. The chain joins TRBV10-3 to TRBJ2-7; D is possibly TRBD2 (5 bases). Sequencing used PBMCs. This TCR came from a man in his forties in good health and CMV-seropositive. CDR3 loop: CAISDRAGEQYF. DNA of the CDR3: TGTGCCATCAGTGACCGGGCGGGCGAGCAGTACTTC.